This is a list of T cell receptor beta chains from one sample in a study of response to subunit inactivated influenza vaccine. Each CDR3 protein gets one entry after TCRdb re-called the RT-PCR reads with MiXCR. The repertoire holds under 200,000 distinct CDR3 sequences, with approximately 10% as singletons. The input for sequencing was non-naive T cells sorted from PBMCs, taken 40 to 50 days after vaccination. Receptor source: a man aged 50 to 60 who received an inactivated influenza vaccine. CDR3s include the opening cysteine and the closing phenylalanine or tryptophan. A D gene is named only where the DNA matches it firmly. Clone size is given for some rows only: seen once, a few or many times, or a class if the clone is expanded.

j_call,d_call,v_call,clone_size,cdr3_aa,cdr3_nt
TRBJ1-3,.,TRBV20-1,few,CSASMHDKTIYF,TGCAGTGCTAGTATGCACGATAAGACCATATATTTT
TRBJ2-1,.,TRBV7-3,few,CASSLSGMTSLHHEQFF,TGTGCCAGCAGCTTGTCGGGGATGACTAGTCTCCATCATGAGCAGTTCTTC
TRBJ1-2,TRBD1,TRBV28,.,CASTSGTGSYGYTF,TGTGCCAGCACCTCCGGGACAGGGTCCTATGGCTACACCTTC
TRBJ2-7,.,TRBV20-1,.,CSALQGRSSYEQYF,TGCAGTGCTTTACAGGGAAGGAGCTCCTACGAGCAGTACTTC
TRBJ1-2,.,TRBV6-1,many,CASSEVGNGYTF,TGTGCCAGCAGTGAAGTAGGGAACGGCTACACCTTC
TRBJ2-1,.,TRBV14,few,CASSQDTGLIQFF,TGTGCCAGCAGCCAAGATACGGGACTCATACAGTTCTTC
TRBJ1-2,TRBD1,TRBV20-1,.,CSARPGTGPYGYTF,TGCAGTGCTAGACCCGGGACAGGCCCCTATGGCTACACCTTC
TRBJ2-7,.,TRBV14,few,CASSQGGGKTYEQYF,TGTGCCAGCAGCCAAGGAGGGGGGAAGACCTACGAGCAGTACTTC
TRBJ2-3,.,TRBV9,many,CASSVDLLSTDTQYF,TGTGCCAGCAGCGTAGATCTGCTTAGCACAGATACGCAGTATTTT
TRBJ2-1,TRBD2,TRBV11-1,.,CASSSGLAGGPRYNEQFF,TGTGCCAGCAGCTCGGGACTAGCGGGAGGGCCACGTTACAATGAGCAGTTCTTC
TRBJ2-7,TRBD1,TRBV9,few,CASSEGTVFSYEQYF,TGTGCCAGCAGCGAGGGGACAGTTTTCTCCTACGAGCAGTACTTC
TRBJ2-7,.,TRBV15,.,CATSRDRLGGSYEQYF,TGTGCCACCAGCAGAGATCGGTTGGGGGGCTCCTACGAGCAGTACTTC
TRBJ2-3,TRBD2,TRBV20-1,many,CSASTSGHPSTDTQYF,TGCAGTGCTAGTACTAGCGGGCACCCTAGCACAGATACGCAGTATTTT
TRBJ2-5,TRBD1,TRBV20-1,.,CSARGLGTGAQETQYF,TGCAGTGCTAGGGGTTTGGGGACAGGAGCGCAAGAGACCCAGTACTTC
TRBJ2-2,TRBD2,TRBV11-2,many,CASSPLRAGGPGELFF,TGTGCCAGCAGCCCCCTAAGAGCGGGGGGTCCCGGGGAGCTGTTTTTT
TRBJ1-5,.,TRBV12-3/TRBV12-4,few,CASRSSGTGGNQPQHF,TGTGCCAGCAGGTCTTCCGGGACCGGGGGCAATCAGCCCCAGCATTTT
TRBJ1-3,.,TRBV7-2,few,CASSTRSGLGNTIYF,TGTGCCAGCAGCACCCGATCAGGGCTCGGAAACACCATATATTTT
TRBJ1-2,TRBD1,TRBV7-8,.,CASSLNNRGGYTF,TGTGCCAGCAGCTTGAATAACAGGGGTGGCTACACCTTC
TRBJ2-5,TRBD2,TRBV6-1,few,CASRTGLAASTTQYF,TGTGCCAGCAGAACAGGACTAGCGGCCTCCACGACCCAGTACTTC
TRBJ1-2,.,TRBV2,few,CASRGGLFYGYTF,TGTGCCAGCAGGGGGGGGCTCTTCTATGGCTACACCTTC
TRBJ1-2,.,TRBV6-2/TRBV6-3,many,CASSYATFDYGYTF,TGTGCCAGCAGTTACGCGACCTTTGACTATGGCTACACCTTC
TRBJ2-3,.,TRBV14,.,CASSPGLFSTDTQYF,TGTGCCAGCAGCCCTGGACTGTTTAGCACAGATACGCAGTATTTT
TRBJ2-7,.,TRBV29-1,few,CSAVTGGREQYF,TGCAGCGCCGTAACGGGGGGCCGCGAGCAGTACTTC
TRBJ2-4,.,TRBV6-1,many,CASRDRLAKNIQYF,TGTGCCAGTCGAGACAGACTAGCCAAAAACATTCAGTACTTC
TRBJ2-1,.,TRBV4-2,.,CASSREGQQKYNEQFF,TGTGCCAGCAGCCGGGAGGGACAGCAGAAATACAATGAGCAGTTCTTC
TRBJ2-7,.,TRBV18,few,CASSPPRSGGEQYF,TGTGCCAGCTCACCACCTAGGTCAGGCGGCGAGCAGTACTTC
TRBJ2-1,TRBD2,TRBV20-1,.,CSARDAHRGGRGNEQFF,TGCAGTGCTAGAGATGCCCATCGAGGCGGGAGGGGGAATGAGCAGTTCTTC
TRBJ2-5,TRBD2,TRBV7-2,many,CASSLDGGSVAETQYF,TGTGCCAGCAGCTTAGACGGCGGGAGCGTGGCGGAGACCCAGTACTTC
TRBJ2-1,TRBD2,TRBV5-1,many,CASSPGTSIKYEQFF,TGCGCCAGCAGCCCGGGGACTAGCATTAAGTATGAGCAGTTCTTC
TRBJ1-5,.,TRBV15,few,CATSQEWGSNQPQHF,TGTGCCACCAGCCAGGAATGGGGGAGCAATCAGCCCCAGCATTTT
TRBJ2-3,.,TRBV4-1,few,CASSQVATRTDTQYF,TGCGCCAGCAGCCAAGTAGCTACCCGCACAGATACGCAGTATTTT
TRBJ1-1,TRBD1,TRBV6-9,few,CASSQIWTGGPNPEAFF,TGTGCCAGCAGTCAGATATGGACAGGGGGCCCAAATCCTGAAGCTTTCTTT
TRBJ2-7,TRBD2,TRBV24-1,few,CATSDSRSSGSIHEQYF,TGTGCCACCAGTGATTCACGATCTAGCGGGAGTATCCACGAGCAGTACTTC
TRBJ2-5,TRBD2,TRBV7-2,few,CASSRYSGGAGETQYF,TGTGCCAGCAGCCGCTATAGCGGGGGGGCGGGAGAGACCCAGTACTTC
TRBJ2-7,.,TRBV6-1,.,CASTPRGATVLSEQYF,TGTGCCAGCACTCCCCGGGGGGCCACGGTTCTCTCCGAGCAGTACTTC
TRBJ2-3,TRBD2,TRBV6-1,.,CASSEASGSGTDTQYF,TGTGCCAGCAGTGAAGCCAGCGGGAGCGGCACAGATACGCAGTATTTT
TRBJ2-3,.,TRBV7-9,many,CASSRYQDTQYF,TGTGCCAGCAGCCGATACCAGGATACGCAGTATTTT
TRBJ2-3,.,TRBV20-1,many,CSARPGASTDTQYF,TGCAGTGCTAGACCAGGGGCAAGCACAGATACGCAGTATTTT
TRBJ1-1,.,TRBV12-3/TRBV12-4,many,CASSSVGGKIF,TGTGCCAGCAGCTCCGTTGGGGGTAAGATCTTT
TRBJ2-7,.,TRBV29-1,many,CSVESRGGGLYEQYF,TGCAGCGTTGAGAGCAGGGGGGGCGGTTTGTACGAGCAGTACTTC
TRBJ1-5,TRBD1,TRBV28,.,CASRRQGQNQPQHF,TGTGCCAGCCGTAGACAGGGGCAGAATCAGCCCCAGCATTTT
TRBJ2-5,.,TRBV24-1,.,CATSDSKTASQETQYF,TGTGCCACCAGTGATTCAAAGACAGCGAGCCAAGAGACCCAGTACTTC
TRBJ1-5,.,TRBV29-1,few,CSVSTVFGQPQHF,TGCAGCGTATCTACGGTGTTCGGGCAGCCCCAGCATTTT
TRBJ1-5,.,TRBV12-3/TRBV12-4,.,CASSLGRNQPQHF,TGTGCCAGCAGTTTAGGTCGCAATCAGCCCCAGCATTTT
TRBJ2-3,TRBD1,TRBV28,many,CASSSWTGQDTQYF,TGTGCCAGCAGTTCCTGGACAGGGCAAGATACGCAGTATTTT
TRBJ1-2,TRBD1,TRBV4-2,many,CASSSPGQGDYGYTF,TGTGCCAGCAGCTCGCCGGGACAGGGGGACTATGGCTACACCTTC
TRBJ2-5,.,TRBV5-1,many,CASSLEAGQETQYF,TGCGCCAGCAGCTTGGAGGCAGGACAAGAGACCCAGTACTTC
TRBJ2-3,.,TRBV7-3,.,CASSLIASATDTQYF,TGTGCCAGCAGCTTAATAGCTAGCGCCACAGATACGCAGTATTTT
TRBJ1-2,.,TRBV28,few,CASGNGGGSGYTF,TGTGCCAGCGGTAATGGGGGGGGCTCTGGCTACACCTTC
TRBJ1-4,.,TRBV7-4,few,CASSLGLPRGEKLFF,TGTGCCAGCAGCTTAGGACTTCCTAGGGGTGAAAAACTGTTTTTT
TRBJ2-7,.,TRBV12-3/TRBV12-4,.,CASSSGVSLGYEQYF,TGTGCCAGCAGTTCTGGGGTCTCCCTGGGGTACGAGCAGTACTTC
TRBJ1-1,.,TRBV3-1,.,CASSPPKGNTEAFF,TGTGCCAGCAGCCCCCCAAAGGGGAACACTGAAGCTTTCTTT